This TCR beta chain was identified during a study of shared clonotypes between healthy human individuals (dated by TCRdb to about 2020). Looking at the study overall: Three men and two women, aged 18 to 49 years, made up the cohort. For each donor, CD4 naive and CD4 memory were each run on three plates, CD8 naive on two plates, and CD8 memory on one plate. The study deeply sequenced blood TCR repertoires of about 5 healthy adults to estimate repertoire size and the extent of clonotype sharing between individuals. To increase sequencing depth and limit assay-specific biases, TCR repertoire library preparation and sequencing were carried out by different laboratories using diverse techniques. Per donor, leukapheresis produced somewhere between about 0.94 and 9 billion PBMCs.

Here is what the overall study found, with its caveats: Based on pairwise subsampling, the degree of clonotype sharing among donors was expected to be affected by sequencing depth. Because the study included a small number of donors, the genetic and exposure-history diversity represented was limited. Approximately 5% of naive CD4, 3.5% of naive CD8, roughly 2.4% of memory CD4, and around 0.42% of memory CD8 clonotypes were shared across several donors. Higher generation probabilities were observed for clonotypes shared by all four sorted-subset donors than for non-shared clonotypes. Rarefaction of sorted-subset datasets indicated incomplete sequencing despite the large sequencing depth. Only blood was sampled, and tissue TCR repertoires likely differ from those in blood. Naive subsets generally had larger estimated clonotype richness than memory subsets.

The germline V gene gives CDR1 as SGHRS and CDR2 as YFSETQ. Germline trimming: 1 base from V, 4 bases from J; junction bases outside gene matches: 6. The CDR3, cysteine through phenylalanine, is 15 amino acids long. Here the CDR3 DNA is all that survives: 45 bases in frame from base 1. Of note for this clone: This clone's antigen is unknown. The input lacks base qualities; no much larger clone sits a single base away.

Using the deep immunoSEQ assay, TCR CDR3 regions were amplified from genomic DNA by multiplex PCR. Genomic DNA extracted from each cell subset was distributed evenly over all wells of several immunoSEQ 96-well plates, and each plate served as one replicate. For sorted subsets, each replicate PCR was loaded with 200 ng genomic DNA, equivalent to 25,000 to 35,000 T cell genomes. Purified libraries were measured with a Qubit 3.0 fluorometer, size-checked on a Bioanalyzer 2100, and measured again with the KAPA Library Quantification kit. Each immunoSEQ 96-well plate was sequenced on its own single-read 150-cycle Illumina NextSeq 550 flow cell. Regarding the original processing steps: Because the immunoSEQ output held only junctional sequences and lacked quality scores, the filtering could not match the filtering applied to full-length reads. Sequences were annotated with PyIR, a Python wrapper for IgBLAST v1.9, and V/J genes and CDR3 were assigned using IMGT germline references. Reads with weak V/J assignments (E-value above 1e-6), missing CDR3, stop codons, out-of-frame junctions, or ambiguous translated residues were removed. V3J clonotypes were defined as sequences sharing the same inferred V gene, J gene, and CDR3 amino acid sequence. To compute the percentage overlap between repertoires, the number of shared unique clonotypes was divided by the size of the smaller repertoire. RTK rarefaction, the Chao1 estimator, and Recon v2.1 estimates of unobserved clonotypes were used to assess repertoire richness. For all TCRbeta clonotypes obtained by the gDNA method from a handful of donors, generation probabilities were computed with OLGA. TCRdb re-hosts the immuneACCESS table, in-frame sequences only. Its copies lack some clones; in the studies checked, an unresolved V gene accounts for under half of them, and the cause for the rest is not known. D and trimming were read from the DNA, whereas the V and J calls and clone size are those reported in that table. Within this sample are 2 million or so clones, with 90% to 95% of them counted one time only. The leading ten clones occupy 0.1% to 0.15% of the sample.

Donors were healthy HIV-negative adults with no recently reported acute infections or vaccinations. Every donor was a Caucasian adult living in Nashville, Tennessee, USA. CD4+ T cells were enriched through magnetic negative selection, after which naive cells were positively selected on CD45RA and the remaining negative fraction served as the memory subset. Blood was obtained by leukapheresis, after which PBMCs were separated by Ficoll-Histopaque density gradient centrifugation and cryopreserved in liquid nitrogen vapor phase. Purity and quantity of every magnetically sorted T cell population were checked by analytical flow cytometry. From each sorted fraction, genomic DNA was isolated and quantified by UV absorbance on a Nanodrop 2000c.

The chain joins TRBV5-1 to TRBJ2-7, with 9 junctional bases fitting TRBD2. The TCR sequence derives from a man aged 18 to 29 in good health. Sequenced sample: naive CD4+ T cells sorted from blood. Reading the label with the study, this specimen's cell subset or site is: CD45RA+ positively selected. CDR3 reads: CASSLRLGLAYEQYF. Here is the DNA: TGCGCCAGCAGCTTGAGGCTGGGACTAGCATACGAGCAGTACTTC.